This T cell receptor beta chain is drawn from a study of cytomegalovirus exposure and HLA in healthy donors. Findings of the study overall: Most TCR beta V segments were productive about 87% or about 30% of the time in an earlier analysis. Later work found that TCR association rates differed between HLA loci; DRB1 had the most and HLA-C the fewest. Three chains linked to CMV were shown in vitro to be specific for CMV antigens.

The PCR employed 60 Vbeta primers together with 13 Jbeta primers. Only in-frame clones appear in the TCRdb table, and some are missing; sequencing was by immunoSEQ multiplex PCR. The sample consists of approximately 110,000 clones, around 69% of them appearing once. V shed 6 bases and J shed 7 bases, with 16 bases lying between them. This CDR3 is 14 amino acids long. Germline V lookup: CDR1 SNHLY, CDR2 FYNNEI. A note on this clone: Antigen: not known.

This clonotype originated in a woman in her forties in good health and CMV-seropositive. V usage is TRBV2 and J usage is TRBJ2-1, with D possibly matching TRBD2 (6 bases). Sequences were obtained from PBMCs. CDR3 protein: CASSPAEGRNEQFF. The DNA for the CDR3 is TGTGCCAGCAGCCCCGCGGAGGGGAGGAATGAGCAGTTCTTC.